This entry concerns a single T cell receptor (beta chain). These data are taken from a study of blood T cells in healthy people across ages. The second PCR ran about 6 to 11 cycles with a sample-barcoded 5' primer and J-beta primers. Using its own MiXCR run on the 5' RACE reads, TCRdb lists one record per CDR3 protein. The sample has fewer than 700,000 distinct CDR3 sequences, around two fifths seen once; the top ten hold about 32%. The CDR3 is 14 amino acids. The germline gives CDR1 SGHAT, CDR2 FQNNGV. The germline V and J ends were trimmed by 5 bases and 5 bases, with 15 bases remaining between them.

V and J are TRBV11-2 and TRBJ2-5, with a weak D call TRBD1 (6 bases). This sequence originates from an elderly man in good health. The material sequenced was blood. CDR3 protein: CASSQGRGLETQYF. The CDR3 DNA reads as TGTGCCAGCAGCCAGGGGCGCGGTTTGGAGACCCAGTACTTC.